This is a list of T cell receptor beta chains from one sample in a study of cytomegalovirus exposure and HLA in healthy donors. Clones were read by immunoSEQ multiplex PCR, and TCRdb kept only the in-frame ones, dropping some. Counted here are roughly 50,000 clones, 82% occurring once; the ten biggest clones make up roughly 3%. Sample: PBMCs. These receptors originate from a woman between 18 and 29 years old in good health and CMV-seronegative. Each CDR3 is given with its conserved first and last residue. D genes are given only for firm matches. The size entry is marked missing in some rows and otherwise reads once, few, many or a size class.

DNA: TGTGCCAGCAGCTTAGCCGACTTGAACACCGGGGAGCTGTTTTTT
CDR3: CASSLADLNTGELFF
J: TRBJ2-2
length: 15
D: .
V: TRBV7-2
size: .

DNA: TGTGCCAGCAGCTCCGACAGGGGCCCTAGGAGAGAAAAACTGTTTTTT
CDR3: CASSSDRGPRREKLFF
J: TRBJ1-4
length: 16
D: TRBD1
V: TRBV7-9
size: few

DNA: TGTGCCAGCAGTGTAAAGCGAGCAGGGAATCAGCCCCAGCATTTT
CDR3: CASSVKRAGNQPQHF
J: TRBJ1-5
length: 15
D: .
V: TRBV2
size: .

DNA: TGTGCCAGCAGCAGAAGCCTGAGCGGGATCCCAGATACGCAGTATTTT
CDR3: CASSRSLSGIPDTQYF
J: TRBJ2-3
length: 16
D: TRBD2
V: TRBV7-6
size: .

DNA: TGTGCCAGCAGGAGAGGGAAAGCCCTGACTTTC
CDR3: CASRRGKALTF
J: TRBJ2-6
length: 11
D: .
V: TRBV7-3
size: .

DNA: TGTGCCAGCAATCCAGGGGGCCAAGAGACCCAGTACTTC
CDR3: CASNPGGQETQYF
J: TRBJ2-5
length: 13
D: TRBD1
V: TRBV2
size: .

DNA: TGTGCCAGCAGTGACTCGGAAAGGGGTGAGCAGTTCTTC
CDR3: CASSDSERGEQFF
J: TRBJ2-1
length: 13
D: .
V: TRBV6-4
size: .

DNA: TGTGCCAGCAGTTTCCCCATCGAGCGGGAGAGGGATGAGCAGTTCTTC
CDR3: CASSFPIERERDEQFF
J: TRBJ2-1
length: 16
D: TRBD2
V: TRBV28
size: few

DNA: TGTGCCAGCAGTTTCCTTGGACAGGGTGGCCCCGGGGAGCTGTTTTTT
CDR3: CASSFLGQGGPGELFF
J: TRBJ2-2
length: 16
D: TRBD1
V: TRBV27
size: .

DNA: TGTGCCAGCAGCCTTTTCGCGGGGCACAATGAGCAGTTCTTC
CDR3: CASSLFAGHNEQFF
J: TRBJ2-1
length: 14
D: .
V: TRBV6-1
size: .

DNA: TGTGCCAGCAGCTCCCTGACAGGGGGCTTCGGTAATGAAAAACTGTTTTTT
CDR3: CASSSLTGGFGNEKLFF
J: TRBJ1-4
length: 17
D: TRBD1
V: TRBV5-5
size: .

DNA: TGTGCCAGCAGCATCAGGTATGGTCACAATTCTAACTATGGCTACACCTTC
CDR3: CASSIRYGHNSNYGYTF
J: TRBJ1-2
length: 17
D: .
V: TRBV21-1
size: few

DNA: TGTGCCATCAGTGAACGACTATACCAAGAGACCCAGTACTTC
CDR3: CAISERLYQETQYF
J: TRBJ2-5
length: 14
D: .
V: TRBV10-3
size: .

DNA: TGTGCCAGCAGCTCCGGGACTAGCGGGAGCGAGCAGTACTTC
CDR3: CASSSGTSGSEQYF
J: TRBJ2-7
length: 14
D: TRBD2
V: TRBV7-2
size: .

DNA: TGTGCCAGTAGTAAAAGGGGGGGGACAAGACGGAACACTGAAGCTTTCTTT
CDR3: CASSKRGGTRRNTEAFF
J: TRBJ1-1
length: 17
D: .
V: TRBV19
size: .

DNA: TGTGCCAGCAGCTTAGAGGTTAGCGGGCACTCCTACGAGCAGTACTTC
CDR3: CASSLEVSGHSYEQYF
J: TRBJ2-7
length: 16
D: TRBD2
V: TRBV11-2
size: .

DNA: TGTGCCAGCAGCCGGGAGACAGGGGGCGATCACACCGGGGAGCTGTTTTTT
CDR3: CASSRETGGDHTGELFF
J: TRBJ2-2
length: 17
D: TRBD1
V: TRBV5-6
size: .

DNA: TGTGCCAGCATCGGACAGTTTTTCTCCTACGAGCAGTACTTC
CDR3: CASIGQFFSYEQYF
J: TRBJ2-7
length: 14
D: .
V: TRBV28
size: .

DNA: TGCGCCAGCAGCCAACCTACTGGGAGGGCTGAAGGCGGGAGCTCCTACAATGAGCAGTTCTTC
CDR3: CASSQPTGRAEGGSSYNEQFF
J: TRBJ2-1
length: 21
D: TRBD2
V: TRBV4-1
size: .

DNA: TGCGCCAGCAGTGAGGACGGGAGTTCCTACGAGCAGTACTTC
CDR3: CASSEDGSSYEQYF
J: TRBJ2-7
length: 14
D: .
V: TRBV10-1
size: .

DNA: TGCGCCAGCAGTCAATCGTCGGGACAGGGACGGCAGCCCCAGCATTTT
CDR3: CASSQSSGQGRQPQHF
J: TRBJ1-5
length: 16
D: TRBD1
V: TRBV23-1
size: once

DNA: TGTGCCAGCAGTCCCTCCGGGACAGGGTCCTACGAGCAGTACTTC
CDR3: CASSPSGTGSYEQYF
J: TRBJ2-7
length: 15
D: TRBD1
V: TRBV28
size: .

DNA: TGTGCCAGCAGCTTAGGGGACGGACAGAATGAAAAACTGTTTTTT
CDR3: CASSLGDGQNEKLFF
J: TRBJ1-4
length: 15
D: .
V: TRBV7-2
size: .

DNA: TGTGCCAGCAGCCACACCGGGACGGGGGACCAGCCCCAGCATTTT
CDR3: CASSHTGTGDQPQHF
J: TRBJ1-5
length: 15
D: .
V: TRBV9
size: .

DNA: TGCGCCAGCAGCCAAGTGGTGACAGGGTTAGGTGGCAATCAGCCCCAGCATTTT
CDR3: CASSQVVTGLGGNQPQHF
J: TRBJ1-5
length: 18
D: TRBD1
V: TRBV4-1
size: .

DNA: TGTGCCAGCTTAGTTGGTGGTAACACTGAAGCTTTCTTT
CDR3: CASLVGGNTEAFF
J: TRBJ1-1
length: 13
D: .
V: TRBV18
size: .

DNA: TGTGCCAGCATCCAACCAGGGGCGAGGACTGAAGCTTTCTTT
CDR3: CASIQPGARTEAFF
J: TRBJ1-1
length: 14
D: .
V: TRBV6-5
size: .

DNA: TGTGCCAGCAGCTTGGACCGGGACAGGGGTTACGAGCAGTACTTC
CDR3: CASSLDRDRGYEQYF
J: TRBJ2-7
length: 15
D: TRBD1
V: TRBV5-4
size: .

DNA: TGTGCCAGCAGCCGAGCAGCCGGGACTTCCAACAATGAGCAGTTCTTC
CDR3: CASSRAAGTSNNEQFF
J: TRBJ2-1
length: 16
D: .
V: TRBV4-2
size: .

DNA: TGCGCCAGCAGACCGGGACAGGGGGCCGCGGCTGCCAAAAACAGTCAGTACTTC
CDR3: CASRPGQGAAAAKNSQYF
J: TRBJ2-4
length: 18
D: TRBD1
V: TRBV4-1
size: .

DNA: TGTGCCAGTAGGAGGCACTTGGGTCGGGAGGATCGTTACTCCAGCTCCTACAATGAGCAGTTCTTC
CDR3: CASRRHLGREDRYSSSYNEQFF
J: TRBJ2-1
length: 22
D: TRBD2
V: TRBV19
size: .

DNA: TGCAGCGTTGTCGTCCAGGGCGCAGGGGCCAACGGCCTGACTTTC
CDR3: CSVVVQGAGANGLTF
J: TRBJ2-6
length: 15
D: .
V: TRBV29-1
size: .

DNA: TGCGCCAGCAGCCAGGGTTCCGGGACAGCCTATGGCTACACCTTC
CDR3: CASSQGSGTAYGYTF
J: TRBJ1-2
length: 15
D: TRBD1
V: TRBV4-1
size: few

DNA: TGTGCCAGCAGTCCAACAGGGTTAAATCAGCCCCAGCATTTT
CDR3: CASSPTGLNQPQHF
J: TRBJ1-5
length: 14
D: .
V: TRBV14
size: .

DNA: TGTGCCAGCAGCGTAGTGGCTAGCGGTCTTCCGGAGCAGTTCTTC
CDR3: CASSVVASGLPEQFF
J: TRBJ2-1
length: 15
D: TRBD2
V: TRBV9
size: few

DNA: TGTGCCAGCAGCTCCTCTGGGGGCGGCTACACCTTC
CDR3: CASSSSGGGYTF
J: TRBJ1-2
length: 12
D: .
V: TRBV7-9
size: .

DNA: TGTGCCAGCAGTTTTAGGACTAGCGGGACCAGCTCCTACGAGCAGTACTTC
CDR3: CASSFRTSGTSSYEQYF
J: TRBJ2-7
length: 17
D: TRBD2
V: TRBV28
size: .

DNA: TGTGCCAGCGGACACCCTGGGAACATTCAGTACTTC
CDR3: CASGHPGNIQYF
J: TRBJ2-4
length: 12
D: .
V: TRBV6-5
size: .

DNA: TGTGCCAGCAGCGTAGCTGGGACAGGCTATGGCTACACCTTC
CDR3: CASSVAGTGYGYTF
J: TRBJ1-2
length: 14
D: TRBD1
V: TRBV9
size: once

DNA: TGTGCCAGCAGTTTATCGCCGGGACAAGCCTCTGGAAACACCATATATTTT
CDR3: CASSLSPGQASGNTIYF
J: TRBJ1-3
length: 17
D: .
V: TRBV27
size: .

DNA: TGCAGCGTTGAAGAAGGGGGTACGGGCAATCAGCCCCAGCATTTT
CDR3: CSVEEGGTGNQPQHF
J: TRBJ1-5
length: 15
D: .
V: TRBV29-1
size: .

DNA: TGTGCCAGCAGTTTGCCGGGTCAGAAGCAGTACTTC
CDR3: CASSLPGQKQYF
J: TRBJ2-7
length: 12
D: .
V: TRBV28
size: .

DNA: TGCGTGAGCAGCTCCGGGACTAGCGGCACAGATACGCAGTATTTT
CDR3: CVSSSGTSGTDTQYF
J: TRBJ2-3
length: 15
D: TRBD2
V: TRBV5-1
size: once

DNA: TGTGCCAGCTCACCTAATCCTCCGGGACATTCAGCCACTGAAGCTTTCTTT
CDR3: CASSPNPPGHSATEAFF
J: TRBJ1-1
length: 17
D: .
V: TRBV18
size: .

DNA: TGTGCCACCAGCAGAGATATAGGACAGAATGAAAAACTGTTTTTT
CDR3: CATSRDIGQNEKLFF
J: TRBJ1-4
length: 15
D: .
V: TRBV15
size: .

DNA: TGCGCCAGCAGCTTGGACCCGGGACAAGAGACCCAGTACTTC
CDR3: CASSLDPGQETQYF
J: TRBJ2-5
length: 14
D: .
V: TRBV5-1
size: .

DNA: TGTGCCAGCAGTTCCCCCCCGACAGGGACTGGAAACACCATATATTTT
CDR3: CASSSPPTGTGNTIYF
J: TRBJ1-3
length: 16
D: TRBD1
V: TRBV28
size: .

DNA: TGTGCCAGCAGCCTGCCGAGCTACGAGCAGTACTTC
CDR3: CASSLPSYEQYF
J: TRBJ2-7
length: 12
D: .
V: TRBV11-2
size: .

DNA: TGCGCCAGCACAGGACTAGCGGACACAGATACGCAGTATTTT
CDR3: CASTGLADTDTQYF
J: TRBJ2-3
length: 14
D: TRBD2
V: TRBV10-2
size: .

DNA: TGTGCCAGCAGTCTGAGAGCGTGGGACGAGCAGTACTTC
CDR3: CASSLRAWDEQYF
J: TRBJ2-7
length: 13
D: .
V: TRBV27
size: .

DNA: TGTGCCAGCAGTACCCTCGCGGGAGCCTACAATGAGCAGTTCTTC
CDR3: CASSTLAGAYNEQFF
J: TRBJ2-1
length: 15
D: TRBD2
V: TRBV28
size: .

DNA: TGCAGCGTTGTCGCCAGGCTGCCTGCAGATACGCAGTATTTT
CDR3: CSVVARLPADTQYF
J: TRBJ2-3
length: 14
D: .
V: TRBV29-1
size: .

DNA: TGTGCCAGCAGTCAGACTAGCGGGAGGAAAAACTCCTACGAGCAGTACTTC
CDR3: CASSQTSGRKNSYEQYF
J: TRBJ2-7
length: 17
D: TRBD2
V: TRBV28
size: .